Below, 30 T cell receptor beta chains from the same sample are listed, as sequenced in a study of cytomegalovirus exposure and HLA in healthy donors. The PCR had 60 Vbeta and 13 Jbeta primers. The table came from immunoSEQ multiplex PCR; TCRdb's copy has only in-frame clones and leaves some out. The sample lists 140,000 to 150,000 clones; around a tenth were seen once. Material for sequencing was PBMCs. These receptors were collected from a man aged 45-65 years in good health and CMV-seronegative.

This chain's CDR3 is CASRIPSGSIHNEQFF. The CDR3 DNA follows: TGTGCCAGCAGGATTCCTAGCGGGAGTATCCACAATGAGCAGTTCTTC. The genes are TRBV28 and TRBJ2-1; 10 positions agree with TRBD2. From germline, CDR1 is MDHEN and CDR2 SYDVKM. Germline trimming cut 6 bases from V and 5 bases from J; bases unmatched to any gene: 10. This CDR3 region has 16 residues.

The rearrangement uses TRBV7-3 and TRBJ2-1; maybe TRBD2 (5 bases). From germline, CDR1 is SGHTA and CDR2 FQGTGA. The V gene lost 5 bases and the J gene lost 8 bases, with 16 bases spanning the gap. CDR3 size: 14 residues. The CDR3 DNA is TGTGCCAGCAGCCCCTACGGGCTAGCCGATGAGCAGTTCTTC. Protein product: CASSPYGLADEQFF.

At least ten counts were recorded for this clone. V gene TRBV6-4 combines with J gene TRBJ1-6; TRBD1 matches 7 bases. The CDR3 has 14 amino acids. Trimming cost V 5 bases and J 10 bases; bases outside gene matches: 8. From germline, CDR1 is MRHNA and CDR2 SNTAGT. CDR3 region: CASSRDRADSPLHF. As DNA, the CDR3 is TGTGCCAGCAGTCGTGACAGGGCCGACTCACCCCTCCACTTT.

This sequence joins TRBV19 and TRBJ1-2; 10 bases map to TRBD1. Trimming took 4 bases from V and 6 from J; bases not matched to a gene: 8. CDR3 length: 15 residues. Germline V gives CDR1 LNHDA, CDR2 SQIVND (reference sequence). CDR3 protein: CASSTLDRGSDGYTF. CDR3 DNA sequence: TGTGCCAGTAGTACCCTGGACAGGGGGTCGGATGGCTACACCTTC.

CDR3 bases: TGTGCCAGCAGTTTAAGGGCAGGGGTCCCCTTCTCTGGGGCCAACGTCCTGACTTTC. This sequence encodes CASSLRAGVPFSGANVLTF. This chain uses TRBV28 with TRBJ2-6; D may be TRBD1 (6 bases). Per germline, CDR1 MDHEN and CDR2 SYDVKM. This CDR3 has 19 amino acids. Trimming took off 2 bases at V and 0 bases at J, with 17 bases between the two ends.

V gene TRBV20-1 combines with J gene TRBJ1-5, with no clear D. Per the germline V gene, CDR1 is DFQATT and CDR2 is SNEGSKA (reference sequence). The CDR3 is made up of 11 amino acids. V gave up 5 bases and J gave up 5 bases, with 7 bases separating them. The CDR3 nucleotides read TGCAGTGCTGTAGGAGATCAGCCCCAGCATTTT. This translates into CSAVGDQPQHF.

This clone has a handful of counts. The CDR3 sequence: CASSPGETYTQYF. The CDR3 DNA reads TGCGCCAGCAGCCCGGGAGAGACGTATACGCAGTATTTT. This sequence joins TRBV5-1 and TRBJ2-3; a weak D match, TRBD2 (6 bases). The CDR3 is made up of 13 amino acids. Germline CDR1 reads SGHRS; CDR2 reads YFSETQ. Trimming removed 4 bases at V and 7 bases at J, with 13 bases between.

This clone has only a few counts. The V call is TRBV29-1, the J call TRBJ1-5; TRBD1 is a possible D gene (5 bases). This CDR3 region has 17 residues. CDR1 SQVTM and CDR2 ANQGSEA come from the germline V gene. Trimming removed 1 base from V and 2 bases from J, with 18 bases in between. CDR3 amino acids: CSVEVGHSRWGNQPQHF. CDR3 bases: TGCAGCGTTGAAGTTGGACACTCTCGGTGGGGCAATCAGCCCCAGCATTTT.

This clone was seen repeatedly, ten times or more. The chain links TRBV15 to TRBJ2-5; 10 bases are shared with TRBD2. Germline-derived CDR1 and CDR2 are LNHNV and YYDKDF (reference sequence). Germline trimming cut 3 bases from V and 1 base from J; bases unmatched to any gene: 5. The CDR3 runs to 16 residues. This chain's CDR3 is CATSSDSGGLQETQYF. The DNA of the CDR3 is TGTGCCACCAGCAGCGATAGCGGGGGGCTCCAAGAGACCCAGTACTTC.

The chain carries TRBV5-1 and TRBJ2-1, with TRBD2 as a possible D gene (6 bases). The germline V and J ends were trimmed by 9 bases and 7 bases, with 17 bases remaining between them. Germline CDR1 SGHRS, CDR2 YFSETQ. The CDR3 spans 13 residues. The CDR3 is CATRRGGTNEQFF. The CDR3 DNA reads as TGCGCCACCCGCCGGGGAGGAACGAATGAGCAGTTCTTC. The whole variable domain, filled in from reference TRBV5-1 and TRBJ2-1, reads KAGVTQTPRYLIKTRGQQVTLSCSPISGHRSVSWYQQTPGQGLQFLFEYFSETQRNKGNFPGRFSGRQFSNSRSEMNVSTLELGDSALYLCATRRGGTNEQFFGPGTRLTVL.

This clone was recorded a few times. The rearrangement joins TRBV5-5 to TRBJ1-5; 7 bases align to TRBD1. This CDR3 is built from 15 residues. Germline V lookup: CDR1 SGHKS, CDR2 YYEKEE (reference sequence). The J segment lost 1 base and the V segment lost 1 base, leaving 2 bases of the junction unmatched. CDR3 protein: CASSLTGQSNQPQHF. The CDR3 bases are TGTGCCAGCAGCTTGACGGGACAGAGCAATCAGCCCCAGCATTTT.

The chain couples TRBV29-1 to TRBJ2-1, with D possibly being TRBD1 (5 bases). The CDR3 extends over 14 amino acids. The V gene lost 6 bases and the J gene lost 5 bases, with 17 bases spanning the gap. CDR1 and CDR2 (germline): SQVTM, ANQGSEA. The CDR3 sequence: CSVTDSRSDNEQFF. As DNA, the CDR3 is TGCAGCGTAACCGACAGCCGTTCGGACAATGAGCAGTTCTTC.

There are a few counts of this clone. This sequence joins TRBV27 and TRBJ2-2; D is perhaps TRBD1 (5 bases). Trimming cost V 8 bases and J 4 bases, with 5 bases left between them. Germline V gives CDR1 MNHEY, CDR2 SMNVEV (reference sequence). CDR3 length: 11 residues. The CDR3 DNA reads TGTGCCAGCCAGGGCACCGGGGAGCTGTTTTTT. Translation gives CASQGTGELFF.

Worth noting for this clone: Relative to the germline gene, one junction end is altered; a read error may explain this. V is TRBV27 and J is TRBJ2-7, with 8 bases fitting TRBD1. The CDR3 runs to 12 residues. CDR1 MNHEY and CDR2 SMNVEV come from the germline V gene (reference sequence). The CDR3 DNA sequence: TGCGTCGTAAGGACAGGGCCCTACGAGCAGTACTTC. It codes for CVVRTGPYEQYF.

This chain connects TRBV6-6 to TRBJ1-1, with a possible D match to TRBD1 (5 bases). Per the germline V gene, CDR1 is MNHNY and CDR2 is SVGAGI (reference sequence). This CDR3 comprises 14 residues. The V gene lost 2 bases and the J gene lost 1 base, with 8 bases spanning the gap. CDR3 residues: CASSYIDRNTEAFF. The CDR3 region has the DNA TGTGCCAGCAGTTACATCGACAGGAACACTGAAGCTTTCTTT.

The V gene is TRBV9, the J gene TRBJ2-5; maybe TRBD2 (7 bases). The CDR3 has 14 residues. V was pared by 3 bases and J by 5 bases, with 14 bases between. Germline V gives CDR1 SGDLS, CDR2 YYNGEE. As DNA, the CDR3 is TGTGCCAGCAGCGCGGGACATAGCGGGGAGACCCAGTACTTC. The encoded protein is CASSAGHSGETQYF.

As regards this clone: This CDR3 is missing its conserved last phenylalanine or tryptophan, likely due to a read error. The DNA is left out, because the CDR3 cannot be placed on it with certainty; the CDR3 is given as TCRdb lists it. The CDR3 protein is CASSYTGQGFPMWL. The chain links TRBV6-6 to TRBJ2-7; the table assigns TRBD1, which was not confirmed against the DNA. The CDR3 is 14 residues long, counting both termini. In germline, CDR1 is MNHNY, CDR2 SVGAGI (reference sequence).

This clone was seen only a few times. The chain's CDR3 is CSAGGEGYTF. The CDR3 DNA is TGCAGTGCGGGGGGGGAGGGCTACACCTTC. The V gene is TRBV20-1, the J gene TRBJ1-2; D perhaps matches TRBD1 (5 bases). CDR3 size: 10 residues. V lost 6 bases to trimming and J lost 8 bases, with 10 bases between them. Germline V gene sequence: CDR1 DFQATT, CDR2 SNEGSKA (reference sequence).

This chain links TRBV30 with TRBJ1-1; D gene unclear. With 0 bases removed from V and 7 bases from J, the gap between germline ends came to 6 bases. Per germline, CDR1 GTSNPN and CDR2 SVGIG (reference sequence). The CDR3 is 11 residues long. The CDR3: CAWSVFGEAFF. The CDR3 DNA sequence: TGTGCCTGGAGTGTATTCGGTGAAGCTTTCTTT.

DNA for the CDR3: TGTGCCAGCAGCTTAGTTGACATAAAGAACACTGAAGCTTTCTTT. It yields the protein CASSLVDIKNTEAFF. This rearrangement joins TRBV7-6 to TRBJ1-1; D gene ambiguous. In germline, CDR1 is SGHVS, CDR2 FNYEAQ. Trimming pared 1 base from V and 1 base from J, leaving 10 bases between. The CDR3 sequence is 15 residues long.

V and J are TRBV5-1 and TRBJ2-1; 8 nucleotides match TRBD2. The length of the CDR3 is 16 residues. CDR1 is SGHRS and CDR2 is YFSETQ in the germline V gene. Losses at the gene ends were 4 bases for V and 7 bases for J; bases not matched to a gene: 13. This CDR3 is CASSRLGRGVPNEQFF. CDR3 in DNA: TGCGCCAGCAGCCGTCTGGGGCGGGGGGTCCCGAATGAGCAGTTCTTC.

The chain uses TRBV29-1 and TRBJ2-7; D may be TRBD1 (7 bases). Trimming shortened V by 8 bases and J by 2 bases, and 19 bases separated the two germline ends. Looked up from germline, CDR1 is SQVTM and CDR2 is ANQGSEA. The CDR3 has 14 amino acids. As DNA, the CDR3 is TGCAGCTCCCGCTCGGAGGGGGCACCCTACGAGCAGTACTTC. Amino acid sequence: CSSRSEGAPYEQYF.

This clone was found a few times. This rearrangement joins TRBV7-2 to TRBJ2-5; 7 bases agree with TRBD1. V was pared by 5 bases and J by 2 bases, with 5 bases of the junction left unmatched. This CDR3 has 14 residues. Germline CDR1 reads SGHTA; CDR2 reads FQGNSA. This CDR3 is CASSPDRFQETQYF. CDR3 DNA sequence: TGTGCCAGCAGCCCGGACAGGTTTCAAGAGACCCAGTACTTC.

The chain couples TRBV7-8 to TRBJ1-5, with D possibly TRBD1 on 6 matching bases. V was pared by 6 bases and J by 2 bases, with 14 bases between. CDR3 length equals 15 residues. Germline V gives CDR1 SGHVS, CDR2 FQNEAQ. CDR3 DNA: TGTGCCAGCAGGCCAGAGGGGGTCGGCAATCAGCCCCAGCATTTT. It specifies CASRPEGVGNQPQHF.

This clone was observed a few times. The chain carries TRBV6-1 and TRBJ2-7, with a weak D call TRBD1 (6 bases). Per the germline V gene, CDR1 is MNHNS and CDR2 is SASEGT. The CDR3 sequence is 15 residues long. Deletions cut 7 bases from V and 1 base from J, with 17 bases between. The CDR3 region has the DNA TGTGCCAGCATCCCGGACAGATCCCCTTCCTACGAGCAGTACTTC. It specifies CASIPDRSPSYEQYF.

This sequence joins TRBV27 and TRBJ2-3, with 10 nucleotides matching TRBD2. The CDR3 runs 15 residues. Unmatched junction bases numbered 9, after V lost 6 bases and J lost 6 bases. From germline, CDR1 is MNHEY and CDR2 SMNVEV (reference sequence). CDR3 sequence: CASSPAGGPRDTQYF. DNA for the CDR3: TGTGCCAGCAGCCCAGCGGGGGGGCCGAGGGATACGCAGTATTTT.

This sequence joins TRBV30 and TRBJ2-7; 7 bases map to TRBD1. Losses at the gene ends were 2 bases for V and 0 bases for J; bases not matched to a gene: 10. This CDR3 has 16 residues. Germline CDR1 is GTSNPN and CDR2 is SVGIG (reference sequence). CDR3 protein: CAWSPGLRGSSYEQYF. CDR3 coding DNA: TGTGCCTGGAGTCCTGGACTCAGGGGGAGCTCCTACGAGCAGTACTTC.

The rearrangement uses TRBV7-3 and TRBJ2-7, with D tentatively TRBD1 (6 bases). Trimming stripped 2 bases from V and 0 bases from J, with 11 bases between. The CDR3 runs 15 residues. Germline V gene lookup returns CDR1 SGHTA and CDR2 FQGTGA. DNA of the CDR3: TGTGCCAGCAGCTTAGGATCAGGGGTCTCCTACGAGCAGTACTTC. Amino acids: CASSLGSGVSYEQYF.

The chain carries TRBV6-5 and TRBJ1-2; D unresolved. The CDR3 spans 14 residues. Per germline, CDR1 MNHEY and CDR2 SVGAGI. V was cut by 4 bases and J by 4 bases, with 13 bases left in between. CDR3 in amino acids: CASSLSLDVYGYTF. As DNA, the CDR3 is TGTGCCAGCAGTTTATCCTTAGATGTCTATGGCTACACCTTC.

In this sample, this clone turned up a few times. The chain carries TRBV19 and TRBJ1-5, with D perhaps TRBD1 (6 bases). V lost 4 bases, J lost 0 bases, and 10 bases lay in between. CDR1 LNHDA and CDR2 SQIVND come from the germline V gene (reference sequence). The CDR3 loop spans 15 amino acids. CDR3 region: CASSNGTPSNQPQHF. As DNA, the CDR3 is TGTGCCAGTAGTAACGGGACACCTAGCAATCAGCCCCAGCATTTT.